A single sample gave rise to the 10 T cell receptor beta chains below, sequenced in a study of neoadjuvant anti-PD-1 for oral cavity cancer. The protocol was immunoSEQ multiplex PCR, while the TCRdb copy is restricted to in-frame clones and leaves out a portion. In the table there are about 15,000 clones, about 67% of which are singletons. The specimen was PBMCs, collected before nivolumab (anti-PD-1) treatment. The receptor set was obtained from a person aged 35-79 years with oral cavity squamous cell carcinoma.

In its sample, this clone was seen a few times. The genes are TRBV2 and TRBJ1-2; D is undetermined. V was shortened by 3 bases and J by 8 bases, with 13 bases between the two germline ends. The CDR3 length is 13 residues. The germline V gene has CDR1 SNHLY and CDR2 FYNNEI. CDR3 in amino acids: CASSDRSGRGYTF. CDR3 DNA: TGTGCCAGCAGTGACAGATCCGGGCGAGGCTACACCTTC.

The chain carries TRBV28 and TRBJ1-5; 7 nucleotides line up with TRBD1. The CDR3 covers 17 residues. The J segment lost 2 bases and the V segment lost 2 bases, leaving 9 bases of the junction unmatched. Germline V CDR1 and CDR2: MDHEN, SYDVKM. CDR3: CASSLMGQRAGNQPQHF. CDR3 in DNA: TGTGCCAGCAGTTTAATGGGACAGAGAGCTGGCAATCAGCCCCAGCATTTT. Combining the CDR3 with reference TRBV28 and TRBJ1-5 gives the whole variable domain DVKVTQSSRYLVKRTGEKVFLECVQDMDHENMFWYRQDPGLGLRLIYFSYDVKMKEKGDIPEGYSVSREKKERFSLILESASTNQTSMYLCASSLMGQRAGNQPQHFGDGTRLSIL.

The chain has TRBV29-1 and TRBJ1-5; TRBD1 might be the D (5 bases). Per the germline V gene, CDR1 is SQVTM and CDR2 is ANQGSEA. This CDR3 comprises 14 residues. Trimming took 5 bases from V and 5 from J, leaving 16 bases between them. The CDR3 DNA reads as TGCAGCGTTTCCACCGGGACGCTAGATCAGCCCCAGCATTTT. Translating gives CSVSTGTLDQPQHF.

This sequence joins TRBV6-1 and TRBJ1-5, with D possibly matching TRBD1 (6 bases). Trimming pared 3 bases from V and 2 bases from J, leaving 14 bases between. The CDR3 spans 16 residues. Germline CDR1 reads MNHNS; CDR2 reads SASEGT. The chain's CDR3 is CASSDVQGGGNQPQHF. In nucleotides, the CDR3 is TGTGCCAGCAGTGATGTACAGGGAGGGGGCAATCAGCCCCAGCATTTT.

V gene TRBV30 combines with J gene TRBJ1-1; D might be TRBD1 (6 bases). Trimming stripped 7 bases from V and 3 bases from J, with 15 bases between. The CDR3 totals 13 residues. Germline assignment: CDR1 GTSNPN and CDR2 SVGIG (reference sequence). The CDR3 nucleotides read TGTGCCTCTCAACAGGGCCCTGACACTGAAGCTTTCTTT. Translating gives CASQQGPDTEAFF. The entire variable domain, with the rest obtained from reference TRBV30 and TRBJ1-1, is as follows: SQTIHQWPATLVQPVGSPLSLECTVEGTSNPNLYWYRQAAGRGLQLLFYSVGIGQISSEVPQNLSASRPQDRQFILSSKKLLLSDSGFYLCASQQGPDTEAFFGQGTRLTVV.

This clone was seen a single time. This chain joins TRBV5-8 and TRBJ2-1; tentative D call: TRBD1 (7 bases). The CDR3 is 15 amino acids. Trimming shortened V by 2 bases and J by 12 bases, and 21 bases separated the two germline ends. Germline values: CDR1 SGHTS, CDR2 YDEGEE. The CDR3 sequence is CASSFRGAGQDAQFF. The CDR3 nucleotides are TGTGCCAGCAGCTTCAGGGGGGCGGGTCAGGATGCGCAGTTCTTC. The full variable domain, in which reference TRBV5-8 and TRBJ2-1 provide the parts outside the CDR3, is EAGVTQSPTHLIKTRGQQATLRCSPISGHTSVYWYQQALGLGLQFLLWYDEGEERNRGNFPPRFSGRQFPNYSSELNVNALELEDSALYLCASSFRGAGQDAQFFGPGTRLTVL.

The chain joins TRBV19 to TRBJ1-4, with a possible D match to TRBD1 (5 bases). The CDR3 extends over 13 amino acids. V lost 5 bases and J lost 5, with 9 bases in between. Looked up from germline, CDR1 is LNHDA and CDR2 is SQIVND (reference sequence). CDR3 coding DNA: TGTGCCAGTAGTCCGGGACCCAATGAAAAACTGTTTTTT. It encodes CASSPGPNEKLFF. The complete variable domain, with remaining parts taken from reference TRBV19 and TRBJ1-4, reads DGGITQSPKYLFRKEGQNVTLSCEQNLNHDAMYWYRQDPGQGLRLIYYSQIVNDFQKGDIAEGYSVSREKKESFPLTVTSAQKNPTAFYLCASSPGPNEKLFFGSGTQLSVL.

This clone turned up a few times. The rearrangement uses TRBV2 and TRBJ1-1; tentative D call: TRBD1 (6 bases). V lost 8 bases, J lost 3 bases, and 25 bases lay in between. From germline, CDR1 is SNHLY and CDR2 FYNNEI. The CDR3 has 17 residues. The CDR3 DNA sequence: TGTGCCAGCGTCCCTCTTGGCTCAGGGACATCGGACACTGAAGCTTTCTTT. It translates to CASVPLGSGTSDTEAFF.

This clone appeared a few times. V gene TRBV5-1 combines with J gene TRBJ2-7; 8 positions agree with TRBD1. Losses at the gene ends were 4 bases for V and 5 bases for J; bases not matched to a gene: 8. Germline CDR1 reads SGHRS; CDR2 reads YFSETQ. The CDR3 has 14 residues. CDR3 protein: CASSEGQAGDEQYF. The CDR3 DNA is TGCGCCAGCAGCGAGGGACAGGCTGGCGACGAGCAGTACTTC. The variable domain in full, with the rest retrieved from reference TRBV5-1 and TRBJ2-7, is KAGVTQTPRYLIKTRGQQVTLSCSPISGHRSVSWYQQTPGQGLQFLFEYFSETQRNKGNFPGRFSGRQFSNSRSEMNVSTLELGDSALYLCASSEGQAGDEQYFGPGTRLTVT.

This clone turned up a few times. The rearrangement uses TRBV2 and TRBJ1-5; D gene ambiguous. This CDR3 spans 13 amino acids. Per the germline V gene, CDR1 is SNHLY and CDR2 is FYNNEI. Trimming pared 7 bases from V and 4 bases from J, leaving 11 bases between. The CDR3 DNA sequence: TGTGCCAGCACCCCTACTAGGAATCAGCCCCAGCATTTT. Translation gives CASTPTRNQPQHF.